The 28 T cell receptor beta chains presented below share a single source sample, sequenced in a study of T cell clones after liver transplantation. Sequencing was performed with immunoSEQ multiplex PCR; in TCRdb, only in-frame clones are kept and a portion is missing. This sample has around 78,000 clones, with approximately 87% found just once. The specimen was CD4+ T cells from blood, collected at the 22-month timepoint. These receptors all stem from a human patient who received a liver transplant. Among the T cells, some may be from the graft donor.

The chain is built from TRBV6-6 and TRBJ2-7, with a possible D match to TRBD2 (6 bases). Trimming took off 7 bases at V and 6 bases at J, with 10 bases between the two ends. The germline V gene encodes CDR1 MNHNY and CDR2 SVGAGI (reference sequence). The CDR3 totals 11 residues. This CDR3 reads CASTLGGEQYF. The CDR3 nucleotides are TGTGCCAGCACCTTGGGGGGCGAGCAGTACTTC.

V and J are TRBV6-5 and TRBJ2-1; D is undetermined. Germline CDR1 is MNHEY and CDR2 is SVGAGI. With 4 bases removed from V and 9 bases from J, the gap between germline ends came to 10 bases. CDR3 length equals 12 residues. CDR3 sequence reads: CASSSTRGEQFF. CDR3 DNA sequence: TGTGCCAGCAGTTCAACTCGCGGTGAGCAGTTCTTC.

The chain combines TRBV9 with TRBJ2-3, with D uncertain. The V gene's germline CDR1 is SGDLS and CDR2 YYNGEE. The CDR3 runs to 14 residues. The V end lost 4 bases, the J end lost 2 bases, and 11 bases lay between the germline ends. The CDR3 nucleotides read TGTGCCAGCAGCCCCCGTCCTTCCACAGATACGCAGTATTTT. Its protein is CASSPRPSTDTQYF.

The rearrangement links TRBV7-9 to TRBJ2-5; D is uncertain. The CDR3 runs to 14 residues. Germline loops: CDR1 SEHNR, CDR2 FQNEAQ (reference sequence). The V end lost 3 bases, the J end lost 1 base, and 9 bases lay between the germline ends. CDR3: CASSFGQIQETQYF. The CDR3, as DNA: TGTGCCAGCAGCTTTGGCCAGATCCAAGAGACCCAGTACTTC.

This clone was detected once. This CDR3 reads CASTLPKGDSYNEQFF. Here the CDR3 DNA reads TGTGCCAGCACCCTACCTAAGGGCGACTCCTACAATGAGCAGTTCTTC. This chain links TRBV7-2 with TRBJ2-1; D remains unclear. Looked up from germline, CDR1 is SGHTA and CDR2 is FQGNSA. The germline V and J ends were trimmed by 7 bases and 0 bases, with 16 bases remaining between them. This CDR3 is 16 amino acids long.

V gene TRBV2 combines with J gene TRBJ1-6; 8 nucleotides match TRBD1. The germline V gene has CDR1 SNHLY and CDR2 FYNNEI. V shed 6 bases and J 7 bases; nucleotides not matched to a gene: 11. CDR3 length: 16 amino acids. The CDR3 here is CASSGGGQGRNSPLHF. In DNA, the CDR3 is TGTGCCAGCAGCGGAGGTGGACAGGGTAGGAATTCACCCCTCCACTTT. The complete variable domain, with remaining parts taken from reference TRBV2 and TRBJ1-6, reads EPEVTQTPSHQVTQMGQEVILRCVPISNHLYFYWYRQILGQKVEFLVSFYNNEISEKSEIFDDQFSVERPDGSNFTLKIRSTKLEDSAMYFCASSGGGQGRNSPLHFGNGTRLTVT.

This rearrangement joins TRBV30 to TRBJ2-7; weak D call: TRBD1 (7 bases). V was clipped by 3 bases and J by 2 bases, with 14 bases between them. The CDR3 consists of 14 residues. Germline CDR1 reads GTSNPN; CDR2 reads SVGIG (reference sequence). The CDR3, as DNA: TGTGCCTGGAGAGGAGGGGGGACAGCCTACGAGCAGTACTTC. This encodes CAWRGGGTAYEQYF.

This clone occurred a few times. V is TRBV5-5 and J is TRBJ1-2; D is ambiguous. The CDR3 consists of 17 residues. V lost 0 bases, J lost 7 bases, and 22 bases lay in between. Germline V gene sequence: CDR1 SGHKS, CDR2 YYEKEE (reference sequence). The CDR3 protein is CASSLEVRAGAPIGYTF. CDR3 sequence (DNA): TGTGCCAGCAGCTTGGAAGTCAGAGCAGGCGCCCCTATTGGCTACACCTTC.

The rearrangement joins TRBV27 to TRBJ2-1; D ambiguous. This CDR3 has 12 residues. V was shortened by 1 base and J by 9 bases, with 7 bases between the two germline ends. Germline CDR1 is MNHEY and CDR2 is SMNVEV (reference sequence). CDR3 nucleotide sequence: TGTGCCAGCAGTTTATATCCTGGTGAGCAGTTCTTC. Protein product: CASSLYPGEQFF.

V gene TRBV7-2 combines with J gene TRBJ2-5; 7 bases map to TRBD2. The CDR3 is 18 amino acids. V was pared by 4 bases and J by 6 bases, with 20 bases of the junction left unmatched. Per germline, CDR1 SGHTA and CDR2 FQGNSA. CDR3 amino acids: CASSSPTTGAGVGKTQYF. The CDR3 coding sequence is TGTGCCAGCAGCTCCCCAACCACTGGGGCGGGAGTAGGAAAGACCCAGTACTTC.

This rearrangement joins TRBV7-8 to TRBJ2-1; D is ambiguous. This CDR3 is 12 amino acids long. V shed 7 bases and J shed 0 bases, with 4 bases lying between them. The germline CDR1 and CDR2 sequences are SGHVS and FQNEAQ. The CDR3 sequence: CASTLSYNEQFF. CDR3 sequence (DNA): TGTGCCAGCACCCTCTCCTACAATGAGCAGTTCTTC.

The chain recombines TRBV6-5 with TRBJ2-1; D unclear. The germline gives CDR1 MNHEY, CDR2 SVGAGI. Trimming pared 5 bases from V and 5 bases from J, leaving 4 bases between. There are 11 residues in the CDR3. The CDR3 loop is CASSAHNEQFF. The CDR3 DNA follows: TGTGCCAGCAGTGCCCACAATGAGCAGTTCTTC.

This clone was seen a few times. This chain connects TRBV10-3 to TRBJ1-2; no firm D call. V lost 8 bases and J 4 bases, leaving 14 bases between the germline ends. There are 13 residues in the CDR3. CDR1 and CDR2 (germline): ENHRY, SYGVKD. CDR3 nucleotides: TGTGCCATCTCGGAGCTTTCCGGCTATGGCTACACCTTC. Protein: CAISELSGYGYTF.

This clone has a handful of counts. This rearrangement joins TRBV6-8 to TRBJ2-7, with a possible D match to TRBD1 (5 bases). In germline, CDR1 is MNHGY, CDR2 SAAAGT. Trimming removed 5 bases from V and 3 bases from J, with 17 bases in between. The CDR3 length is 15 residues. The CDR3 DNA reads as TGTGCCAGCAGTCCTCCCGATCAGGGTTACTACGAGCAGTACTTC. Translating it yields CASSPPDQGYYEQYF.

This chain uses TRBV5-6 with TRBJ1-3; 9 bases map to TRBD1. V trimming: 0 bases; J trimming: 3 bases; junction bases outside the gene matches: 4. This CDR3 has 16 amino acids. Germline CDR1 reads SGHDT; CDR2 reads YYEEEE. The CDR3 DNA reads TGTGCCAGCAGCTTGGCAGGGACAGGGTTTGGAAACACCATATATTTT. Amino acid sequence: CASSLAGTGFGNTIYF.

V is TRBV11-2 and J is TRBJ1-1; D uncertain. This CDR3 is built from 13 residues. CDR1 is SGHAT and CDR2 is FQNNGV in the germline V gene. Trimming cost V 1 base and J 4 bases, with 7 bases left between them. CDR3 DNA sequence: TGTGCCAGCAGCTTAGGTTGGGGCACTGAAGCTTTCTTT. Translation: CASSLGWGTEAFF.

The chain carries TRBV19 and TRBJ1-1; D gene uncertain. With 3 bases removed from V and 1 base from J, the gap between germline ends came to 9 bases. Germline V CDR1 and CDR2: LNHDA, SQIVND (reference sequence). The CDR3 length is 14 residues. This CDR3 is CASSMKARNTEAFF. CDR3 coding DNA: TGTGCCAGTAGTATGAAGGCCCGGAACACTGAAGCTTTCTTT.

The V call is TRBV6-5, the J call TRBJ2-7; D not certain. Trimming pared 4 bases from V and 2 bases from J, leaving 15 bases between. The CDR3 is 15 amino acids. From germline, CDR1 is MNHEY and CDR2 SVGAGI. The CDR3 DNA sequence: TGTGCCAGCAGTTTCTCAGCCGTAACCCCCTACGAGCAGTACTTC. Its translation is CASSFSAVTPYEQYF.

J is TRBJ2-2 and V is TRBV5-1; D possibly corresponds to TRBD2 (6 bases). The CDR3 totals 15 residues. Germline CDR1 SGHRS, CDR2 YFSETQ. The V end was cut by 1 base, the J end by 5 bases, with 12 bases between. CDR3 bases: TGCGCCAGCAGCTTGAGGCAGGAGGGGACCGGGGAGCTGTTTTTT. It specifies CASSLRQEGTGELFF.

J is TRBJ2-7 and V is TRBV25-1; D tentatively reads TRBD1 or TRBD2 (5 bases each). Germline V gives CDR1 MGHDK, CDR2 SYGVNS. The CDR3 is made up of 13 amino acids. Trimming left V 2 bases short and J 5 bases short, with 10 bases between. The CDR3 DNA reads TGTGCCAGCAGTGAACGGGGCAGGGACGAGCAGTACTTC. This encodes CASSERGRDEQYF.

CDR3 in amino acids: CASSQETSADTQYF. The DNA for the CDR3 is TGTGCCAGCAGCCAAGAGACTAGCGCAGATACGCAGTATTTT. V is TRBV4-2 and J is TRBJ2-3; 8 positions match TRBD2. The CDR3 consists of 14 residues. Unmatched junction bases numbered 0, after V lost 0 bases and J lost 4 bases. In germline, CDR1 is LGHNA, CDR2 YNFKEQ.

The gene calls are TRBV28 and TRBJ1-2, with 7 bases that match TRBD1. CDR3 length: 14 amino acids. Trimming took 3 bases from V and 4 from J; bases not matched to a gene: 5. Germline CDR1 is MDHEN and CDR2 is SYDVKM. Here the CDR3 DNA reads TGTGCCAGCAGTTTGTGGACAGGCGGCTATGGCTACACCTTC. This gives the protein CASSLWTGGYGYTF.

This clone was seen a handful of times. The rearrangement joins TRBV7-2 to TRBJ2-2, with 10 positions matching TRBD2. This CDR3 has 14 residues. The J segment lost 6 bases and the V segment lost 5 bases, leaving 3 bases of the junction unmatched. Germline CDR1 SGHTA, CDR2 FQGNSA. The CDR3 spells CASSPLAGAGELFF. The CDR3 DNA reads TGTGCCAGCAGCCCCCTAGCGGGAGCCGGGGAGCTGTTTTTT.

V is TRBV7-2 and J is TRBJ1-2, with a weak D call TRBD1 (5 bases). Trimming cost V 7 bases and J 1 base, with 16 bases left between them. This CDR3 has 15 residues. In germline, CDR1 is SGHTA, CDR2 FQGNSA. CDR3 in amino acids: CASITVGGINYGYTF. DNA for the CDR3: TGTGCCAGCATCACGGTGGGGGGGATTAACTATGGCTACACCTTC.

The chain links TRBV11-2 to TRBJ2-6; D remains ambiguous. The germline V gene has CDR1 SGHAT and CDR2 FQNNGV. V dropped 0 bases and J dropped 0 bases, with 3 bases sitting between them. The CDR3 runs 15 residues. The CDR3 nucleotides read TGTGCCAGCAGCTTAGACAGCTCTGGGGCCAACGTCCTGACTTTC. It specifies CASSLDSSGANVLTF.

This clone has only a few counts. The chain joins TRBV19 to TRBJ2-7; 7 bases match TRBD1. This CDR3 is built from 15 residues. The germline V gene has CDR1 LNHDA and CDR2 SQIVND (reference sequence). Trimming took 5 bases from V and 2 from J; bases not matched to a gene: 9. CDR3 sequence (DNA): TGTGCCAGTAGTGTTGGACAGGCAAAAACCTACGAGCAGTACTTC. Its translation is CASSVGQAKTYEQYF. Supplemented by reference TRBV19 and TRBJ2-7, the full variable domain reads DGGITQSPKYLFRKEGQNVTLSCEQNLNHDAMYWYRQDPGQGLRLIYYSQIVNDFQKGDIAEGYSVSREKKESFPLTVTSAQKNPTAFYLCASSVGQAKTYEQYFGPGTRLTVT.

The genes are TRBV7-9 and TRBJ1-1; D gene uncertain. The CDR3 is made up of 12 amino acids. Trimming pared 0 bases from V and 8 bases from J, leaving 7 bases between. Per the germline V gene, CDR1 is SEHNR and CDR2 is FQNEAQ (reference sequence). The CDR3 nucleotides are TGTGCCAGCAGCTTAGCGCGAGACGAAGCTTTCTTT. This sequence encodes CASSLARDEAFF.

This chain uses TRBV2 with TRBJ1-2; D may be TRBD1 (5 bases). Between the trimmed V and J ends, which lost 7 bases and 7 bases, there was a span of 19 bases. Germline V gives CDR1 SNHLY, CDR2 FYNNEI. The CDR3 covers 14 residues. The CDR3 protein is CASTTRTSGGGYTF. CDR3 DNA sequence: TGTGCCAGCACCACCAGGACAAGTGGGGGTGGCTACACCTTC.